This TCR beta chain stems from a study of blood T cell repertoires in COVID-19. The assay was immunoSEQ multiplex PCR, and TCRdb's table has in-frame clones only and misses some. The sample shows 500,000 to 600,000 clones, 85% to 90% of them seen only once. The CDR3 is made up of 14 amino acids. V dropped 4 bases and J dropped 3 bases, with 12 bases sitting between them. Germline CDR1 reads MDHEN; CDR2 reads SYDVKM. The gene calls are TRBV28 and TRBJ1-2, with a tentative D call TRBD1 (5 bases). This TCR was recovered from a woman aged 50 to 65 with COVID-19, enrolled during active disease. Source material: peripheral blood. For the CDR3, the DNA is TGTGCCAGCAGTTCCCACTCAGGGTACTATGGCTACACCTTC. Translation: CASSSHSGYYGYTF.